This T cell receptor beta chain appears in the sequencing data of a study of human T cells and chemical hapten exposure. In the study overall: The use of 2% DPC on around 2 cm by around 2 cm of upper inner arm skin constituted sensitization.

Time point in this sample: pre-sensitization, week 0. As to treatment: therapeutic diphenylcyclopropenone sensitization with weekly scalp DPC. Study results and caveats: The number of TCRs above 1 in 1000 frequency did not change after DPC sensitization.

V shed 4 bases and J shed 5 bases, with 12 bases lying between them. There are 13 residues in the CDR3. The V gene's germline CDR1 is SGDLS and CDR2 YYNGEE. The study's library attached unique molecular identifiers to single cDNA molecules. Using its own MiXCR run on the RACE reads, TCRdb lists one record per CDR3 protein. The repertoire holds around 95,000 distinct CDR3 sequences, about a tenth seen once, with approximately 3.1% in the top ten. For this clonotype: Its antigen is undetermined.

Sequenced material: whole blood, taken in connection with sensitization to the hapten diphenylcyclopropenone (DPC). This TCR was sampled from a woman aged 55-69 years with alopecia areata. Some clones in this sample may be carry-over from other donors' samples. The chain couples TRBV9 to TRBJ1-2, with no clear D. CDR3: CASSPGRIYGYTF. The CDR3 region has the DNA TGTGCCAGCAGCCCCGGACGGATATATGGCTACACCTTC.